The sequence of this TCR beta chain was determined in a study of shared T cell receptors in the human thymus. The repertoire was sequenced with immunoSEQ multiplex PCR; TCRdb's copy has only in-frame clones and lacks some. The sample includes some 640,000 clones, roughly 86% of them seen just once. Another study also made use of these data, one on human thymus T cells. That investigation notes: Among thymic and blood repertoires, usage of V and J genes appeared biased.

The TCR comes from a boy less than two years old with a congenital heart defect. The specimen was thymocytes.

In DNA form, the CDR3 reads TGTGCCAGCAGCCTCTCAGAGGGGGGGCGGTTGAACACTGAAGCTTTCTTT. It is translated as CASSLSEGGRLNTEAFF. J is TRBJ1-1 and V is TRBV7-3; a weak D match, TRBD1 (6 bases). The V gene lost 5 bases and the J gene lost 0 bases, with 19 bases spanning the gap. Germline V gene lookup returns CDR1 SGHTA and CDR2 FQGTGA. The CDR3 runs 17 residues.